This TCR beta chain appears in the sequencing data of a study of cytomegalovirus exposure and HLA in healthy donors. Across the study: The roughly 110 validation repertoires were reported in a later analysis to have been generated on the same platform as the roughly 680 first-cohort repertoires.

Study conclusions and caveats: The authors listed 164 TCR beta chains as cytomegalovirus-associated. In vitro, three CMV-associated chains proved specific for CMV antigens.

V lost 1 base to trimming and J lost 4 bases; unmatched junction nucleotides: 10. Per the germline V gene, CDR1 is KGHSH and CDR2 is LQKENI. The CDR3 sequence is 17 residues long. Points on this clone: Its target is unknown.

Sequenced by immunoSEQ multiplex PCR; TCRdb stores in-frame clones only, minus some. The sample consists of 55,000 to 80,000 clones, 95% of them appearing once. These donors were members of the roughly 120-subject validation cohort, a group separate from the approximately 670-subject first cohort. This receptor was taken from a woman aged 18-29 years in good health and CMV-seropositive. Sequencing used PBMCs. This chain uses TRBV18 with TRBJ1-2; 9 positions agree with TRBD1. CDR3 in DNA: TGTGCCAGCTCACCACAGACAGGGGGTGCTCCCGGCTATGGCTACACCTTC. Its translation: CASSPQTGGAPGYGYTF.